In this sample, the clone carrying this TCR beta chain turned up a few times. During its preparation, the TCRbeta library received unique molecular identifiers. TCRdb analysed the PCR reads with MiXCR anew, one entry per CDR3 protein. The sample yields about 420,000 distinct CDR3 sequences, 11% seen once. V dropped 0 bases and J dropped 4 bases, with 7 bases sitting between them. The CDR3 has 13 amino acids. Germline V CDR1 and CDR2: DFQATT, SNEGSKA (reference sequence). This entry comes from a study of T-cell reconstitution after alpha-beta-depleted transplantation in children. The chain has TRBV20-1 and TRBJ1-3; the D gene is possibly TRBD1 (6 bases). The sequence derives from a human donor who donated a stem cell graft to a child with acute myeloid leukemia. The sequences come from PBMCs from the stem cell graft donor, collected from the stem cell graft. Here the CDR3 reads CSARDDRGNTIYF. Written as DNA, the CDR3 is TGCAGTGCTAGAGATGACAGGGGAAACACCATATATTTT.